A single sample is the source of the 3 T cell receptor beta chains below, sequenced in a study of OX40 agonist ivuxolimab in advanced cancers. TCRdb keeps only in-frame clones here, not all; method: immunoSEQ multiplex PCR. The data show 80,000 to 95,000 clones, more than 70% seen once. The sample in question was CD4+ or CD8+ T cells sorted from blood, obtained in a trial of the OX40 agonist ivuxolimab. The receptors come from an adult with an advanced solid tumor such as melanoma, head and neck, liver or kidney cancer.

This chain uses TRBV7-2 with TRBJ1-1; D unresolved. This CDR3 has 16 amino acids. Germline-derived CDR1 and CDR2 are SGHTA and FQGNSA. V lost 2 bases and J 1 base, leaving 14 bases between the germline ends. CDR3 amino acids: CASSLNGVQENTEAFF. CDR3 nucleotide sequence: TGTGCCAGCAGCTTAAACGGCGTCCAGGAGAACACTGAAGCTTTCTTT.

V is TRBV5-1 and J is TRBJ2-1, with no clear D. V lost 1 base to trimming and J lost 7 bases, with 15 bases between them. Per the germline V gene, CDR1 is SGHRS and CDR2 is YFSETQ. The CDR3 is 15 amino acids. CDR3 amino acids: CASSLISGSGNEQFF. CDR3 in DNA: TGCGCCAGCAGCTTGATTTCGGGTTCAGGAAATGAGCAGTTCTTC.

This chain joins TRBV5-1 and TRBJ2-7, with TRBD1 identical over 8 bases. From germline, CDR1 is SGHRS and CDR2 YFSETQ. The CDR3 consists of 14 residues. Trimming at V came to 0 bases and at J to 2 bases, leaving 1 base not matched to a gene. CDR3 DNA: TGCGCCAGCAGCTTGGGGACAGGGACCTACGAGCAGTACTTC. Protein sequence: CASSLGTGTYEQYF.